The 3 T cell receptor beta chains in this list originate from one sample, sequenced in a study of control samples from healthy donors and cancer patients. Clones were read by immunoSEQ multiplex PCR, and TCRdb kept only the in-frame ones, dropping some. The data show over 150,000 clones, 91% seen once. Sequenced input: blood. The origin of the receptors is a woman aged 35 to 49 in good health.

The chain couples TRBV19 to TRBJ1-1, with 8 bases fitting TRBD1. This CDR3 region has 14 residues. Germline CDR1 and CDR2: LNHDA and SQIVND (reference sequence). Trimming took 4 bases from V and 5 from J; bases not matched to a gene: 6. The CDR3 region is CASSTTGGPTEAFF. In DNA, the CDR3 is TGTGCCAGTAGTACCACAGGGGGGCCAACTGAAGCTTTCTTT.

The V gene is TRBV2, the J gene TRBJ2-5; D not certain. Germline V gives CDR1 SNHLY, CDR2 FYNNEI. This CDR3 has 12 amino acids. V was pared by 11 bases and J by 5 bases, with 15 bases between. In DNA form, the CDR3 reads TGTGCCGGGCGCCTGTTGGCCGAGACCCAGTACTTC. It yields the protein CAGRLLAETQYF.

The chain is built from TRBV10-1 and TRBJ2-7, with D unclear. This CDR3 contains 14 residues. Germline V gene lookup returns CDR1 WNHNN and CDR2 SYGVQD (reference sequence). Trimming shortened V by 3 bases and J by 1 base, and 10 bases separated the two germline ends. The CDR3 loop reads CASSEGIPSYEQYF. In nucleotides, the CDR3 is TGCGCCAGCAGTGAAGGTATACCTTCCTACGAGCAGTACTTC.